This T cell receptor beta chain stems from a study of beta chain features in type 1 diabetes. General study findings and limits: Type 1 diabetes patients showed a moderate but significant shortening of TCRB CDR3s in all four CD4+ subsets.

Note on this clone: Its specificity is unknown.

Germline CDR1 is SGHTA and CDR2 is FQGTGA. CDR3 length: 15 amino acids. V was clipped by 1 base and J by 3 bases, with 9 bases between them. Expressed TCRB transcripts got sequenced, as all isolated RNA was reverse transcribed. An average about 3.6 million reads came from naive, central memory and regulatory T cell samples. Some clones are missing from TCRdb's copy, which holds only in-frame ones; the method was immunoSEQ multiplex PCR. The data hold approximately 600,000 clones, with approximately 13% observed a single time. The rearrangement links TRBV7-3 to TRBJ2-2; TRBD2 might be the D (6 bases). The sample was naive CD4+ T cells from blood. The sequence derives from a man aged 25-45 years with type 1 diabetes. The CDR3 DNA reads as TGTGCCAGCAGCTTAATTAGCGGTGACACCGGGGAGCTGTTTTTT. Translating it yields CASSLISGDTGELFF.